Listed below are T cell receptor beta chains from one sample, sequenced in a study of T cells in Graves' hyperthyroidism and ophthalmopathy. TCRdb processed the multiplex PCR reads anew with MiXCR; each CDR3 protein has one entry. This table holds 480,000 or so distinct CDR3 sequences, about 46% found once. The sequencing input was peripheral blood or thyroid tissue (not recorded which). All receptors come from an adult woman with Graves' disease, either hyperthyroidism or ophthalmopathy (not recorded which). Both conserved end residues are part of each CDR3. The order of the fields is CDR3 DNA, CDR3 protein, D gene, J gene, V gene, clone size. The D gene is left open where the match is weak. The size field is filled for only some rows; it gives once, few, many or a size class.

TGTGCCAGCAGCCAATTAAAAGGACTAGTTGGGACCCAGTACTTC | CASSQLKGLVGTQYF | TRBD2 | TRBJ2-5 | TRBV14 | many
TGTGCCAGCGCGCCCGGGCAGATGAACACTGAAGCTTTCTTT | CASAPGQMNTEAFF | . | TRBJ1-1 | TRBV14 | once
TGTGCCGTACGGCGACAGGGAAGGGACCAAGCTTTCTTT | CAVRRQGRDQAFF | TRBD1 | TRBJ1-1 | TRBV7-9 | few
TGTGCCAGCAGCCACAGGACGGGATATGAGCAGTACTTC | CASSHRTGYEQYF | . | TRBJ2-7 | TRBV11-1 | .
TGTGCCATAGGCTCTGCCATGAACACTGAAGCTTTCTTT | CAIGSAMNTEAFF | . | TRBJ1-1 | TRBV10-3 | few
TGCGCCAGCAGCTTGGCTGGGGGAGGGGGCTTGAACACTGAAGCTTTCTTT | CASSLAGGGGLNTEAFF | TRBD1 | TRBJ1-1 | TRBV5-1 | many
TGTGCCAGCAGTGAATTCGGGAGAGGTACCGGGGAGCTGTTTTTT | CASSEFGRGTGELFF | . | TRBJ2-2 | TRBV2 | .
TGTGCCAGTAGTAGGTCCCTAGCGGAGAGCTCCTACGAGCAGTACTTC | CASSRSLAESSYEQYF | TRBD2 | TRBJ2-7 | TRBV19 | .
TGTGCCAGCAGGCTGACAGGAACAGGTGGCTACACCTTC | CASRLTGTGGYTF | . | TRBJ1-2 | TRBV6-1 | many
TGTGCCAGCAGCTTGTGGGCAGGCCCAGCCTACGAGCAGTACTTC | CASSLWAGPAYEQYF | . | TRBJ2-7 | TRBV13 | few
TGTGCCAGCAGCCAAATCGGGCGGGGGATCGACGAGCAGTACTTC | CASSQIGRGIDEQYF | TRBD2 | TRBJ2-7 | TRBV7-9 | few
TGTGCCAGCAGCGGAGACGGATCCGAGCAGTACTTC | CASSGDGSEQYF | . | TRBJ2-7 | TRBV9 | many
TGTGCCAGCAGAACCCGGACAGGCCGCGCCGAGCAGTACTTC | CASRTRTGRAEQYF | TRBD1 | TRBJ2-7 | TRBV13 | few
TGTGCCAGCAGCCTGACCACGTATGGGGGGGAAGCTTTCTTT | CASSLTTYGGEAFF | . | TRBJ1-1 | TRBV3-1 | many
TGCAGCGTTGTGGAGGGGAACCACGAGCAGTACTTC | CSVVEGNHEQYF | . | TRBJ2-7 | TRBV29-1 | .
TGCGCCAGTCAGAGCGGGAGCTCCTACGAGCAGTACTTC | CASQSGSSYEQYF | TRBD2 | TRBJ2-7 | TRBV10-1 | many
TGTGCCAGTAGATTCGACCATTCTTACACCGGGGAGCTGTTTTTT | CASRFDHSYTGELFF | . | TRBJ2-2 | TRBV19 | many
TGTGCCAGCTCTCGTGGGAGGAACACCGGGGAGCTGTTTTTT | CASSRGRNTGELFF | . | TRBJ2-2 | TRBV7-3 | .
TGTGCTATAACCGGGACTAGCGGGAGGGCCGGCTACGAGCAGTACTTC | CAITGTSGRAGYEQYF | TRBD2 | TRBJ2-7 | TRBV24-1 | .
TGTGCCAGCAGCCAAGGGGATTCCCGGGCTGAAGCTTTCTTT | CASSQGDSRAEAFF | . | TRBJ1-1 | TRBV4-2 | few
TGCAGCGTTGAGACAGGGTACTCTGGGGCCAACGTCCTGACTTTC | CSVETGYSGANVLTF | TRBD1 | TRBJ2-6 | TRBV29-1 | .
TGTGCCAGCAGCTTAGTTCGGGCCCCGAGCACCGGGGAGCTGTTTTTT | CASSLVRAPSTGELFF | . | TRBJ2-2 | TRBV7-6 | .
TGTGCCAGCAGTTGGGGTCGAGTGGTGAACACTGAAGCTTTCTTT | CASSWGRVVNTEAFF | . | TRBJ1-1 | TRBV2 | .
TGTGCCAGCAGTGAGGACAGGGGGCAGGGGACCCAGTACTTC | CASSEDRGQGTQYF | TRBD1 | TRBJ2-5 | TRBV2 | .
TGCGCCAGCAGCCAAACCGGGTTCCTCACTGAAGCTTTCTTT | CASSQTGFLTEAFF | . | TRBJ1-1 | TRBV4-3 | many
TGTGCCATCAGCGCGACAGGGGTTGACGTTGGCCAAGAGACCCAGTACTTC | CAISATGVDVGQETQYF | TRBD1 | TRBJ2-5 | TRBV10-3 | .
TGTGCCAGCAGTTCCCCATTGGGCAGCTATGGCTACACCTTC | CASSSPLGSYGYTF | . | TRBJ1-2 | TRBV7-9 | few
TGCGCCAGCAGTGCTGGCAGGGAAGAGACCCAGTACTTC | CASSAGREETQYF | . | TRBJ2-5 | TRBV10-1 | many
TGTGCCAGTAGTAATGGAAACCCGGGGAATCAGCCCCAGCATTTT | CASSNGNPGNQPQHF | . | TRBJ1-5 | TRBV19 | many
TGCGCCAGCAGCCCGGGGGGGGGGGCCACTGAAGCTTTCTTT | CASSPGGGATEAFF | . | TRBJ1-1 | TRBV10-1 | .
TGTGCCAGCAGTTTGACAGGGAGAGCTACGTATGGCTACACCTTC | CASSLTGRATYGYTF | TRBD1 | TRBJ1-2 | TRBV28 | .
TGTGCCCATTCCCAGGGCGGGAGAGGCTCCTACGAGCAGTACTTC | CAHSQGGRGSYEQYF | TRBD2 | TRBJ2-7 | TRBV10-3 | .
TGCAGTGCAGGGACGGGTGACTATGGCTACACCTTC | CSAGTGDYGYTF | . | TRBJ1-2 | TRBV20-1 | .
TGTGCCAGCAGCCAAGACCCCGGGACAGGGAATCGTCAGCCCCAGCATTTT | CASSQDPGTGNRQPQHF | TRBD1 | TRBJ1-5 | TRBV4-2 | .
TGTGCCAGCAGGTCAATACGCAATCAGCCCCAGCATTTT | CASRSIRNQPQHF | . | TRBJ1-5 | TRBV12-3/TRBV12-4 | few
TGTGCCAGCAGCCCATGGGCCGGAGCACAAGAGACCCAGTACTTC | CASSPWAGAQETQYF | . | TRBJ2-5 | TRBV7-9 | once
TGCAGTGGGACTATAACCACTGAAGCTTTCTTT | CSGTITTEAFF | . | TRBJ1-1 | TRBV20-1 | many
TGTGCCATCAGTGAGGGTGGCTATGGCTACACCTTC | CAISEGGYGYTF | . | TRBJ1-2 | TRBV10-3 | .
TGCAGCGTTGAAGATCCGGGGCAGAGCACTGAAGCTTTCTTT | CSVEDPGQSTEAFF | . | TRBJ1-1 | TRBV29-1 | .
TGTGCCAGCAGAAGTACTACAGGGGGCGGTAGCACTGAAGCTTTCTTT | CASRSTTGGGSTEAFF | TRBD1 | TRBJ1-1 | TRBV25-1 | .
TGCAGTGCCAGGGTCTCGGGGAGAAATCAGCCCCAGCATTTT | CSARVSGRNQPQHF | . | TRBJ1-5 | TRBV20-1 | .
TGTGCCAGCAGTTTCCCCCGGGGGGAGCCGGGTGGCTACACCTTC | CASSFPRGEPGGYTF | . | TRBJ1-2 | TRBV6-1 | .
TGCAGCGCCTACAGTACTAACTATGGCTACACCTTC | CSAYSTNYGYTF | . | TRBJ1-2 | TRBV29-1 | .
TGTGCCAGCAGTGCGACAGGACTAGCGGGAAACTCCTACGAGCAGTACTTC | CASSATGLAGNSYEQYF | TRBD2 | TRBJ2-7 | TRBV28 | few
TGTGCCAGCAGTGGACAGATGAATAATTCACCCCTCCACTTT | CASSGQMNNSPLHF | . | TRBJ1-6 | TRBV9 | .
TGTGCCAGCAGCTTAGCTGTTAAGGGCGGGGAGCTGTTTTTT | CASSLAVKGGELFF | . | TRBJ2-2 | TRBV7-6 | .
TGCAGTGCCAGTGATGTGGCGGGAGGGCCGATAGGGTTCGGTCCCCACACCTATAATTCACCCCTCCACTTT | CSASDVAGGPIGFGPHTYNSPLHF | . | TRBJ1-6 | TRBV20-1 | .
TGTGCCAGCAGCGACAATACCCATCAGCCCCAGCATTTT | CASSDNTHQPQHF | . | TRBJ1-5 | TRBV6-6 | .
TGTGCCAGCAGCCCGGGGGTTGGCTACACCTTC | CASSPGVGYTF | . | TRBJ1-2 | TRBV27 | many
TGTGCCAGCAGTAAGCCGGGACAGCAAGCTAATTCACCCCTCCACTTT | CASSKPGQQANSPLHF | TRBD1 | TRBJ1-6 | TRBV6-4 | .
TGCAGCGTTGTTCTTGGCGGAAGACCCTACGGGCAGTACTTC | CSVVLGGRPYGQYF | . | TRBJ2-7 | TRBV29-1 | once
TGTGCCAGCAGCTTAGGTTTCAAGCGCGGCTACACCTTC | CASSLGFKRGYTF | . | TRBJ1-2 | TRBV13 | .
TGTGCCAGCAGTTTTACAGTGAATGGCTACACCTTC | CASSFTVNGYTF | . | TRBJ1-2 | TRBV2 | once
TGCAGTGCTACCTGGGCTGAGGGTAGCAATCAGCCCCAGCATTTT | CSATWAEGSNQPQHF | . | TRBJ1-5 | TRBV20-1 | .
TGTGTCAGCAGTGTCCGGCTAGCGGGGGCCTACGAGCAGTACTTC | CVSSVRLAGAYEQYF | TRBD2 | TRBJ2-7 | TRBV10-2 | .
TGCAGCGCACAGGGGGGCAGTTCGTACACCGGGGAGCTGTTTTTT | CSAQGGSSYTGELFF | TRBD1 | TRBJ2-2 | TRBV29-1 | .
TGTGCCAGCAGTGAAGGAGCAGGATCCTACGAGCAGTACTTC | CASSEGAGSYEQYF | . | TRBJ2-7 | TRBV6-1 | many
TGTGCCATCAGTGAGTCGACAGGGGGGACTGAAGCTTTCTTT | CAISESTGGTEAFF | TRBD1 | TRBJ1-1 | TRBV10-3 | many
TGTGCCAGCAGCGACGCCCGGGGAAACACCATATATTTT | CASSDARGNTIYF | . | TRBJ1-3 | TRBV11-2 | many
TGTGCCAGCAGCACCCCGGGACTGTACACTGAAGCTTTCTTT | CASSTPGLYTEAFF | . | TRBJ1-1 | TRBV11-2 | few